This T cell receptor beta chain was obtained from a study of T cell clones after liver transplantation. Study details: TCRbeta sequencing after a pre-transplant mixed lymphocyte reaction identified graft-donor-reactive clones, later tracked in post-transplant blood. Until 12-24 months post-transplant, subjects got standard immunosuppression and no induction. The study, taken as a whole, reports: Compared with third party-reactive sequences, donor-reactive ones declined more, independent of withdrawal success.

Method: immunoSEQ multiplex PCR; TCRdb's copy keeps in-frame clones and lacks some. The sample includes approximately 71,000 clones, 80% to 95% of them seen just once. CD3+CD4+ and CD3+CD8+ cells were FACS-sorted from thawed unstimulated PBMCs. To note about this clone: Its antigen remains unknown.

Sequencing used CD4+ T cells from blood, obtained about 26 months after liver transplant. This receptor was taken from a human patient who received a liver transplant. Some T cells may arise from the graft donor.

The CDR3 loop reads CASTPGQRAQYF. CDR3 in DNA: TGTGCCAGCACCCCGGGGCAGCGGGCCCAGTACTTC. The chain uses TRBV28 and TRBJ2-5; possible D gene TRBD2, 6 bases. The germline V and J ends were trimmed by 7 bases and 9 bases, with 15 bases remaining between them. The V gene's germline CDR1 is MDHEN and CDR2 SYDVKM. The CDR3 totals 12 residues. Filled out from reference TRBV28 and TRBJ2-5, the complete variable domain reads DVKVTQSSRYLVKRTGEKVFLECVQDMDHENMFWYRQDPGLGLRLIYFSYDVKMKEKGDIPEGYSVSREKKERFSLILESASTNQTSMYLCASTPGQRAQYFGPGTRLLVL.